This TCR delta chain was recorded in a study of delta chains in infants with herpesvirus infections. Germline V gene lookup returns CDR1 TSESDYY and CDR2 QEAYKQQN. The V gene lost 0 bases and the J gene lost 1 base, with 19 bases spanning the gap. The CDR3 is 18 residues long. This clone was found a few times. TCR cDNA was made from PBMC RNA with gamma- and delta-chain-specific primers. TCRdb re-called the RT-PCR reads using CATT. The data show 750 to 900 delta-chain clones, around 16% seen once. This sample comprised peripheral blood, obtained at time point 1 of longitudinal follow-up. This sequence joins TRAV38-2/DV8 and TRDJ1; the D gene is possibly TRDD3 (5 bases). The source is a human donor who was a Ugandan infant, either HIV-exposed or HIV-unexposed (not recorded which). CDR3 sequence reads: CAYRSASRSGAGTDKLIF. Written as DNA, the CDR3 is TGTGCTTATAGGAGCGCGTCTCGGAGTGGGGCGGGCACCGATAAACTCATCTTT.